This T cell receptor (beta chain) was sequenced for a study of Ad26.COV2.S vaccination and SARS-CoV-2 variants. Study-wide background: Each vaccinee took Ad26.COV2.S intramuscularly, once or twice 56 days apart. Whole-study findings and limits: Those who received vaccine or placebo ended up with similar non-spike TCR breadth.

Regarding treatment: about 20 received Ad26.COV2.S at low or high dose, single or two shots; about 5 received placebo; per-sample allocation not given. At day 63 after the first vaccine or placebo injection, samples were drawn. Using immunoSEQ multiplex PCR, the repertoire was profiled, and TCRdb retains in-frame clones only, with some absent. This table holds about 680,000 clones, more than 80% found once. As for this clone: Its antigen is as yet unknown.

CDR3 length: 16 amino acids. Losses at the gene ends were 0 bases for V and 5 bases for J; bases not matched to a gene: 6. From germline, CDR1 is MNHEY and CDR2 SVGAGI. This chain joins TRBV6-5 and TRBJ2-2; 7 nucleotides agree with TRBD2. The sequenced sample was peripheral blood, obtained in a trial of Ad26.COV2.S vaccine versus placebo. This TCR was recovered from a person aged 18-65 years who received the Ad26.COV2.S COVID-19 vaccine or a placebo. The CDR3 sequence is CASSYSFRGGTGELFF. CDR3 nucleotides: TGTGCCAGCAGTTACTCATTCCGGGGAGGGACCGGGGAGCTGTTTTTT.